This is a list of T cell receptor beta chains from one sample in a study of blood T cell repertoires in COVID-19. Here immunoSEQ multiplex PCR was the method, and the copy in TCRdb shows in-frame clones only, minus some. The table records about 24,000 clones, about two thirds of them present only once. The sample was peripheral blood. All receptors derive from a woman older than 75 with acute or convalescent COVID-19. CDR3s include the opening cysteine and the closing phenylalanine or tryptophan. The D gene is left open where the match is weak. For some rows the clone size is stated as once, few or many, or as a class when expanded; others skip it.

v_call	cdr3_length	j_call	clone_size	d_call	cdr3_nt	cdr3_aa
TRBV19	13	TRBJ1-1	few	NA	TGTGCCAGTAGTATTTGGGAGGGCACTGAAGCTTTCTTT	CASSIWEGTEAFF
TRBV5-4	12	TRBJ1-1	NA	NA	TGTGCCAGCAGCTTGGCACATAATGAAGCTTTCTTT	CASSLAHNEAFF
TRBV6-1	18	TRBJ1-2	NA	TRBD1	TGTGCCAGCAGTGAAGCCGGGACAGGGGCTACCTCGATCTATGGCTACACCTTC	CASSEAGTGATSIYGYTF
TRBV30	13	TRBJ1-3	NA	NA	TGTGCCTGGAGGAGTGGGGCCCTAAACACCATATATTTT	CAWRSGALNTIYF
TRBV6-5	13	TRBJ1-2	NA	NA	TGTGCCAGCAGGGGCGACAGTAACTATGGCTACACCTTC	CASRGDSNYGYTF
TRBV4-1	15	TRBJ1-1	few	NA	TGCGCCAGCAGCCAAGAATTCAGGGAGGGCACTGAAGCTTTCTTT	CASSQEFREGTEAFF
TRBV1	16	TRBJ2-7	once	NA	TGCACCAGCACCCCTCCCTTTACTCCACCCCTATACGAGCAGTACTTC	CTSTPPFTPPLYEQYF
TRBV6-5	15	TRBJ1-4	NA	TRBD1	TGTGCCAGCACTAGGGGTCGGCAGGGGGTAGAAAAACTGTTTTTT	CASTRGRQGVEKLFF
TRBV2	12	TRBJ1-2	NA	NA	TGTGCCAGCCTAATTACTAACTATGGCTACACCTTC	CASLITNYGYTF
TRBV7-9	13	TRBJ2-5	NA	NA	TGTGCCAGCAGCCCACCGGGGAAGGAGACCCAGTACTTC	CASSPPGKETQYF
TRBV4-1	14	TRBJ2-7	many	TRBD2	TGCGCCAGCAGCCAAGAAGCTAGCGGGAGCGAGCAGTACTTC	CASSQEASGSEQYF
TRBV2	15	TRBJ1-4	once	TRBD1	TGTGCCAGCAGTGACAACGGACAGGGGGATGAAAAACTGTTTTTT	CASSDNGQGDEKLFF
TRBV24-1	12	TRBJ1-1	NA	NA	TGTGCCACCAGTGATTTCGGTACTGAAGCTTTCTTT	CATSDFGTEAFF
TRBV12-3/TRBV12-4	13	TRBJ1-1	once	NA	TGTGCCAGCAGTTTATGGGGGGGAGCCGAAGCTTTCTTT	CASSLWGGAEAFF
TRBV5-6	12	TRBJ2-5	NA	NA	TGTGCCAGCAGCTCGTTCCAAGAGACCCAGTACTTC	CASSSFQETQYF
TRBV11-2	15	TRBJ2-2	NA	TRBD1	TGTGCCAGCAGCCTGCAGGGGGCCAACACCGGGGAGCTGTTTTTT	CASSLQGANTGELFF
TRBV6-5	13	TRBJ1-5	NA	NA	TGTGCCAGCAGTTTGGGCGTTCTACAGCCCCAGCATTTT	CASSLGVLQPQHF
TRBV12-3/TRBV12-4	13	TRBJ2-3	NA	NA	TGTGCCAGCAGTTGGGACTCCACAGATACGCAGTATTTT	CASSWDSTDTQYF
TRBV7-2	15	TRBJ2-7	NA	TRBD2	TGTGCCAGCAGGAGTCGGACTAGCGGGGGTTACGAGCAGTACTTC	CASRSRTSGGYEQYF
TRBV5-1	14	TRBJ1-1	NA	NA	TGCGCCAGCAGCAGGGCACAGGCTGGCACTGAAGCTTTCTTT	CASSRAQAGTEAFF
TRBV9	13	TRBJ1-1	NA	NA	TGTGCCAGCAGCGTGCAGGGTCACACTGAAGCTTTCTTT	CASSVQGHTEAFF
TRBV19	13	TRBJ2-7	NA	TRBD1	TGTGCCAGTAGTAAAAGACAGGGGTACGAGCAGTACTTC	CASSKRQGYEQYF
TRBV7-9	18	TRBJ1-4	NA	TRBD1	TGTGCCAGCAGCTTAGGGCAGGGGGGCCCTTCCCATAATGAAAAACTGTTTTTT	CASSLGQGGPSHNEKLFF
TRBV5-6	17	TRBJ2-3	NA	NA	TGTGCCAGCAGCTATGGCGGGGGCAGGTCCTTTACAGATACGCAGTATTTT	CASSYGGGRSFTDTQYF
TRBV30	13	TRBJ2-3	once	TRBD2	TGTGCCACCCAAGCGGGAGCTGGAGATACGCAGTATTTT	CATQAGAGDTQYF